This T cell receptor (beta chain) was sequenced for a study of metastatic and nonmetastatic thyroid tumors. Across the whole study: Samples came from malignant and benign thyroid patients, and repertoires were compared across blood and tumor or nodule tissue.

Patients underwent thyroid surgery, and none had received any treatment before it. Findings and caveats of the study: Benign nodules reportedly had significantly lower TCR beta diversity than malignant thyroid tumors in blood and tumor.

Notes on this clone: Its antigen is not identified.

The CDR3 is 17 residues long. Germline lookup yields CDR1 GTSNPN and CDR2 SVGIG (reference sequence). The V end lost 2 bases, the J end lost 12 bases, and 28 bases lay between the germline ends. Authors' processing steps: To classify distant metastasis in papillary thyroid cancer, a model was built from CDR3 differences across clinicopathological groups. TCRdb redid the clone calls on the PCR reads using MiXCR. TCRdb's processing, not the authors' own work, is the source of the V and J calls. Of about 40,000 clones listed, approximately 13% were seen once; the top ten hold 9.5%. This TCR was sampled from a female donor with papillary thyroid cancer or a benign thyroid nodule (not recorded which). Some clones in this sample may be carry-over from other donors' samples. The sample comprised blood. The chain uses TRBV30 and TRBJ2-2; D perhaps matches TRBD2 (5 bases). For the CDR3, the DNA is TGTGCCTGGAGTAAGGTAGCGCCTGCTACGAATACATGGCAGCTGTTTTTT. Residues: CAWSKVAPATNTWQLFF.